These 5 T cell receptor beta chains were all obtained from the same sample, sequenced in a study of blood T cell repertoires in COVID-19. The repertoire was sequenced with immunoSEQ multiplex PCR; TCRdb's copy has only in-frame clones and lacks some. There are about 270,000 clones in the sample; 88% occur only once, and 2.5% to 3.5% lies in the top ten. The sequenced sample consisted of PBMCs or T cells enriched from blood (not recorded which). The receptors stem from a woman in her forties or fifties who had recovered from COVID-19.

The chain combines TRBV10-2 with TRBJ1-2; D is uncertain. The CDR3 totals 14 residues. V shed 5 bases and J shed 5 bases, with 15 bases lying between them. CDR1 is WSHSY and CDR2 is SAAADI in the germline V gene. The CDR3 reads CASSPGSFGYGYTF. The CDR3 DNA reads as TGCGCCAGCAGTCCGGGTAGCTTTGGATATGGCTACACCTTC.

The chain is built from TRBV28 and TRBJ2-1, with TRBD2 matching 9 bases. Germline CDR1 is MDHEN and CDR2 is SYDVKM. This CDR3 has 16 residues. With V trimmed by 6 bases and J by 4 bases, 10 bases remained unmatched. DNA for the CDR3: TGTGCCAGCAGACCCCATAGCGGGAGTGGGTACAATGAGCAGTTCTTC. Encoded protein: CASRPHSGSGYNEQFF.

This clone was detected once. The chain recombines TRBV28 with TRBJ1-1; D may be TRBD1 (5 bases). V lost 10 bases and J lost 3, with 12 bases in between. The CDR3 covers 12 residues. Germline V lookup: CDR1 MDHEN, CDR2 SYDVKM. CDR3 loop: CATKDRHTEAFF. The CDR3 DNA reads TGTGCCACCAAAGACAGACACACTGAAGCTTTCTTT.

V usage is TRBV24-1 and J usage is TRBJ2-1; 9 positions match TRBD1. The CDR3 is made up of 15 amino acids. Germline CDR1 and CDR2: KGHDR and SFDVKD. V lost 3 bases and J lost 6; bases outside the gene matches: 5. Written as DNA, the CDR3 is TGTGCCACCAGTGATGTACCGGGACAGGGCAATGAGCAGTTCTTC. As protein: CATSDVPGQGNEQFF.

V usage is TRBV19 and J usage is TRBJ1-4, with TRBD1 matching over 10 bases. Germline CDR1 and CDR2: LNHDA and SQIVND (reference sequence). The ends lost 7 bases at V and 8 bases at J; junction bases unmatched: 10. The CDR3 covers 15 residues. This CDR3 is CASKLTGTGEEKLFF. CDR3 nucleotides: TGTGCCAGTAAACTCACCGGGACAGGGGAGGAAAAACTGTTTTTT.